One sample yielded the 18 T cell receptor beta chains listed below, sequenced in a study of T cells expressing NK-cell markers. From its re-call of the 5' RACE reads, TCRdb lists each CDR3 protein once, without DNA. This listing includes 500,000 or so distinct CDR3 sequences. Source material: blood T cells: a sorted CD56 or NKG2C T cell subset, CD4+ or CD8+ T cells, or bulk PBMC T cells (not recorded which). Receptor source: a man younger than 35 in good health.

The chain uses TRBV29-1 and TRBJ2-7. Germline lookup yields CDR1 SQVTM and CDR2 ANQGSEA. The CDR3 has 14 residues. CDR3 sequence: CSAQTTGSSYEQYF.

The chain combines TRBV7-9 with TRBJ2-1; TCRdb reports TRBD2, a call that lacks DNA to check it against. The CDR3 runs to 14 residues. The germline V gene encodes CDR1 SEHNR and CDR2 FQNEAQ (reference sequence). CDR3 in amino acids: CASSFGLAAAEQFF.

The V and J genes are TRBV12-3 or TRBV12-4 and TRBJ1-5; TCRdb's D gene call, TRBD1, goes unchecked for lack of DNA. This CDR3 is built from 14 residues. The CDR3 protein is CASSLTGGNQPQHF.

The gene calls are TRBV12-3 or TRBV12-4 and TRBJ2-1; TCRdb outputs TRBD1, but without DNA this stays unchecked. This CDR3 region has 15 residues. The CDR3 sequence is CASTSGGTYYNEQFF.

J is TRBJ2-1 and V is TRBV6-2 or TRBV6-3; the TRBD2 assignment by TCRdb is unverifiable without DNA. The CDR3 sequence is 15 residues long. The germline gives CDR1 MNHEY, CDR2 SVGEGT. The CDR3 loop is CASSYREGRVNEQFF.

This chain links TRBV10-3 with TRBJ2-3; TCRdb picks TRBD2, but there is no DNA to check that call. The CDR3 runs 16 residues. Germline CDR1 reads ENHRY; CDR2 reads SYGVKD. CDR3 sequence: CAISATSGRGTDTQYF.

This chain links TRBV27 with TRBJ2-2; the D call of TRBD2 rests on TCRdb alone, since no DNA is present to check it. The CDR3 sequence is 17 residues long. The germline CDR1 and CDR2 sequences are MNHEY and SMNVEV (reference sequence). The CDR3 protein is CASSSRGLAGNPGELFF.

This chain joins TRBV6-5 and TRBJ2-1; checking the TCRdb D call of TRBD2 is not possible without DNA. This CDR3 comprises 17 residues. Germline-derived CDR1 and CDR2 are MNHEY and SVGAGI. CDR3: CASSYPEREGPPNEQFF.

The chain recombines TRBV25-1 with TRBJ2-7; checking the TCRdb D call of TRBD1 is not possible without DNA. Per the germline V gene, CDR1 is MGHDK and CDR2 is SYGVNS. This CDR3 contains 13 residues. CDR3 sequence: CASSERLRAEQYF.

The chain is built from TRBV20-1 and TRBJ2-2. This CDR3 spans 13 amino acids. Germline V gene data show CDR1 as DFQATT and CDR2 as SNEGSKA (reference sequence). CDR3: CSASFGYTGELFF.

The chain employs TRBV12-3 or TRBV12-4 and TRBJ1-4; TCRdb's D call of TRBD1 is untestable without DNA. CDR3 size: 16 residues. CDR3 amino acids: CASSLVIQGRGEKLFF.

The chain has TRBV3-1 and TRBJ2-1; lacking DNA, the TRBD2 call made by TCRdb goes unchecked. This CDR3 spans 17 amino acids. Per germline, CDR1 LGHDT and CDR2 YNNKEL (reference sequence). The CDR3 sequence: CASSPGAGGSAYNEQFF.

The chain couples TRBV27 to TRBJ1-1; TCRdb calls TRBD1, which cannot be checked without DNA. The germline CDR1 and CDR2 sequences are MNHEY and SMNVEV (reference sequence). The CDR3 spans 17 residues. This chain's CDR3 is CASSFGTGGILGTEAFF.

The chain links TRBV24-1 to TRBJ2-5. The CDR3 covers 14 residues. CDR1 is KGHDR, CDR2 SFDVKD, per germline. This chain's CDR3 is CATSDLLTSETQYF.

The V gene is TRBV14, the J gene TRBJ2-3; the D call of TRBD2 rests on TCRdb alone, since no DNA is present to check it. The CDR3 totals 14 residues. CDR1 is SGHDN, CDR2 FVKESK, per germline. The chain's CDR3 is CASRRRVNTDTQYF.

The chain links TRBV7-9 to TRBJ2-1; TCRdb's D call, TRBD1, is unchecked because there is no DNA. This CDR3 comprises 15 residues. Germline V gene sequence: CDR1 SEHNR, CDR2 FQNEAQ (reference sequence). The chain's CDR3 is CASSGGRGGRNEQFF.

The chain couples TRBV10-2 to TRBJ2-2; the D call from TCRdb, TRBD2, cannot be confirmed without DNA. There are 15 residues in the CDR3. Germline CDR1 reads WSHSY; CDR2 reads SAAADI. The CDR3 is CASSVNSGKGGELFF.

The rearrangement joins TRBV20-1 to TRBJ2-7; the TRBD2 assignment by TCRdb is unverifiable without DNA. This CDR3 is 11 amino acids long. The germline V gene encodes CDR1 DFQATT and CDR2 SNEGSKA (reference sequence). The CDR3 protein is CSATSGRTQYF.